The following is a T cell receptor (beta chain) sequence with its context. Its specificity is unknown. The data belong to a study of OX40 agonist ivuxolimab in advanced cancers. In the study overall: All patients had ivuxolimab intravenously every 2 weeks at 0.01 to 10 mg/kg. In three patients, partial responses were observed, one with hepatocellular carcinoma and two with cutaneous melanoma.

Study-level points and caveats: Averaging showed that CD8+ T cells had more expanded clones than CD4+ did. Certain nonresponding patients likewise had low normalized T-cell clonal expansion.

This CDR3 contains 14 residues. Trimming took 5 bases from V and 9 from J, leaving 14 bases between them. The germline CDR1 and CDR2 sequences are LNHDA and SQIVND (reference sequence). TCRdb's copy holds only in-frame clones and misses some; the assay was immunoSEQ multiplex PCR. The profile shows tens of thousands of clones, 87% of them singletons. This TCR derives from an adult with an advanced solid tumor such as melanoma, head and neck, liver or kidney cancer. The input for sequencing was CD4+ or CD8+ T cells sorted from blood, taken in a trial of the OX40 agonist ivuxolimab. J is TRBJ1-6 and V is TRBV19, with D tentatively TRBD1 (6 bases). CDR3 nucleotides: TGTGCCAGTAGTCCGGACAGCATAACTTCACCCCTCCACTTT. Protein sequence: CASSPDSITSPLHF. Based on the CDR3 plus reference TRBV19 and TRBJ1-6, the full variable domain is DGGITQSPKYLFRKEGQNVTLSCEQNLNHDAMYWYRQDPGQGLRLIYYSQIVNDFQKGDIAEGYSVSREKKESFPLTVTSAQKNPTAFYLCASSPDSITSPLHFGNGTRLTVT.